This passage covers 32 T cell receptor beta chains from one sample sequenced in a study of CD8+CD57+ T cells in acquired aplastic anemia. For CDR3 and TCR beta VDJ profiling, genomic DNA was the template used. One entry per CDR3 protein, called by TCRdb with MiXCR from the reads. The table has some 68,000 distinct CDR3 sequences, roughly 50% seen once. Sequencing input: sorted CD4+, CD8+, or CD8+CD57+ T cells (not recorded which) from PBMCs. The source of these receptors is a human donor in good health, serving as a control.

This chain uses TRBV7-6 with TRBJ2-3; perhaps TRBD2 as D (6 bases). Germline V gene lookup returns CDR1 SGHVS and CDR2 FNYEAQ. Trimming removed 5 bases at V and 3 bases at J, with 12 bases between. The CDR3 runs to 14 residues. CDR3 amino acids: CASSRQRGTDTQYF. The CDR3 DNA sequence: TGTGCCAGCAGCCGTCAACGGGGGACAGATACGCAGTATTTT.

At least ten counts were recorded for this clonotype. This rearrangement joins TRBV19 to TRBJ2-2; 7 bases line up with TRBD2. Germline trimming cut 1 base from V and 7 bases from J; bases unmatched to any gene: 3. Germline loops: CDR1 LNHDA, CDR2 SQIVND (reference sequence). The CDR3 length is 14 residues. This chain's CDR3 is CASSIGGGFGELFF. DNA for the CDR3: TGTGCCAGTAGTATAGGGGGGGGGTTCGGGGAGCTGTTTTTT.

This clonotype was seen ten or more times. The rearrangement joins TRBV27 to TRBJ1-1; D is unclear. Looked up from germline, CDR1 is MNHEY and CDR2 is SMNVEV (reference sequence). V gave up 4 bases and J gave up 0 bases, with 15 bases separating them. There are 16 residues in the CDR3. In DNA form, the CDR3 reads TGTGCCAGCAGTTACACCCAATGGACTGTGAACACTGAAGCTTTCTTT. The encoded protein is CASSYTQWTVNTEAFF.

About this clonotype: Mismatch with germline at one junction end may stem from a read error. The chain joins TRBV25-1 to TRBJ1-2; possible D gene TRBD1, 5 bases. The V gene's germline CDR1 is MGHDK and CDR2 SYGVNS. The CDR3 contains 13 residues. The CDR3 bases are TGTACCAGCAGTGAATGGTGGCAGGGAGGCTACACCTTC. Protein sequence: CTSSEWWQGGYTF.

This clonotype was picked up one time. This chain joins TRBV10-2 and TRBJ2-7, with 10 bases lining up with TRBD2. In germline, CDR1 is WSHSY, CDR2 SAAADI. The CDR3 consists of 14 residues. Unmatched junction bases numbered 8, after V lost 5 bases and J lost 7 bases. As DNA, the CDR3 is TGCGCCAGCAGTCCCAGTAGCGGGGGGTGGGAGCAGTACTTC. This codes for CASSPSSGGWEQYF.

This clonotype was seen a handful of times. This sequence joins TRBV29-1 and TRBJ2-7; TRBD2 is a possible D gene (5 bases). Trimming pared 1 base from V and 7 bases from J, leaving 11 bases between. The germline CDR1 and CDR2 sequences are SQVTM and ANQGSEA. The CDR3 has 12 residues. CDR3 sequence reads: CSVEGPGGEQYF. DNA of the CDR3: TGCAGCGTTGAAGGGCCAGGCGGGGAGCAGTACTTC.

This clonotype was counted many times. The J gene is TRBJ2-3, the V gene TRBV7-2, with D possibly matching TRBD2 (6 bases). Trimming stripped 0 bases from V and 5 bases from J, with 18 bases between. This CDR3 is 17 amino acids long. The V gene's germline CDR1 is SGHTA and CDR2 FQGNSA. DNA for the CDR3: TGTGCCAGCAGCTTAGCCCTGCGGGATAATGTCCTAGATACGCAGTATTTT. It encodes CASSLALRDNVLDTQYF.

V and J are TRBV12-5 and TRBJ1-6, with a weak D call TRBD1 (5 bases). The CDR3 loop spans 14 amino acids. V lost 3 bases and J lost 9, with 12 bases in between. Germline-derived CDR1 and CDR2 are LGHNT and FRNRAP. CDR3: CASGLSQGGSPLHF. DNA for the CDR3: TGTGCTAGTGGTTTATCGCAGGGTGGTTCACCCCTCCACTTT.

The chain carries TRBV7-3 and TRBJ2-7; 9 bases match TRBD2. Per the germline V gene, CDR1 is SGHTA and CDR2 is FQGTGA. After removal of 5 bases from V and 1 base from J, the junction contained 6 bases not matched to a gene. This CDR3 contains 15 residues. CDR3 DNA sequence: TGTGCCAGCAGCCCGGCGGGGGGGCCTTCCTACGAGCAGTACTTC. Amino acid sequence: CASSPAGGPSYEQYF.

The chain is built from TRBV2 and TRBJ2-1; D might be TRBD2 (5 bases). The CDR3 sequence is 14 residues long. Per germline, CDR1 SNHLY and CDR2 FYNNEI. Trimming stripped 7 bases from V and 2 bases from J, with 12 bases between. The CDR3 sequence is CASIPLGTYNEQFF. The CDR3 DNA follows: TGTGCCAGCATCCCACTAGGGACCTACAATGAGCAGTTCTTC.

This clonotype has at least ten counts. This sequence joins TRBV27 and TRBJ2-7, with TRBD1 matching 10 bases. The V and J ends lost 5 bases and 3 bases, in that order; junction bases with no gene match: 7. The germline gives CDR1 MNHEY, CDR2 SMNVEV (reference sequence). The CDR3 covers 15 residues. CDR3 coding DNA: TGTGCCAGCAGTCCCAGGGGACAGGGGTACTACGAGCAGTACTTC. The encoded protein is CASSPRGQGYYEQYF.

There are many counts of this clonotype. The V call is TRBV4-1, the J call TRBJ2-7; the match to TRBD1 covers 11 bases. The germline V gene encodes CDR1 MGHRA and CDR2 YSYEKL. V was pared by 1 base and J by 5 bases, with 4 bases of the junction left unmatched. This CDR3 has 15 residues. The CDR3 sequence is CASSQVGQGDHEQYF. The CDR3 nucleotides are TGCGCCAGCAGCCAAGTGGGACAGGGGGACCACGAGCAGTACTTC.

This chain uses TRBV7-2 with TRBJ1-3; no definite D call. V lost 5 bases and J 4 bases, leaving 6 bases between the germline ends. Germline assignment: CDR1 SGHTA and CDR2 FQGNSA. The CDR3 loop spans 12 amino acids. CDR3: CASSPQGNTIYF. Written as DNA, the CDR3 is TGTGCCAGCAGCCCCCAAGGAAACACCATATATTTT. The entire variable domain, with the rest obtained from reference TRBV7-2 and TRBJ1-3, is as follows: GAGVSQSPSNKVTEKGKDVELRCDPISGHTALYWYRQSLGQGLEFLIYFQGNSAPDKSGLPSDRFSAERTGGSVSTLTIQRTQQEDSAVYLCASSPQGNTIYFGEGSWLTVV.

This clonotype is termed medium-sized. This rearrangement joins TRBV7-8 to TRBJ2-7; no reliable D call. The germline gives CDR1 SGHVS, CDR2 FQNEAQ. Trimming took 1 base from V and 6 from J, leaving 10 bases between them. The CDR3 spans 13 residues. The CDR3, as DNA: TGTGCCAGCAGCTTAGTCGTTCTGGGCGAGCAGTACTTC. Translated, it gives CASSLVVLGEQYF. The entire variable domain, with the rest obtained from reference TRBV7-8 and TRBJ2-7, is as follows: GAGVSQSPRYKVAKRGQDVALRCDPISGHVSLFWYQQALGQGPEFLTYFQNEAQLDKSGLPSDRFFAERPEGSVSTLKIQRTQQEDSAVYLCASSLVVLGEQYFGPGTRLTVT.

There are many counts of this clonotype. The chain employs TRBV7-6 and TRBJ2-3; 7 bases map to TRBD2. The CDR3 runs to 17 residues. The trim removed 2 bases at V and 0 bases at J, leaving 8 bases unmatched. In germline, CDR1 is SGHVS, CDR2 FNYEAQ. CDR3 nucleotide sequence: TGTGCCAGCAGCTTAACGTATGAAGCGGGGAGCACAGATACGCAGTATTTT. It encodes CASSLTYEAGSTDTQYF.

V is TRBV7-3 and J is TRBJ2-3; possible D gene TRBD2, 6 bases. CDR1 is SGHTA, CDR2 FQGTGA, per germline. The CDR3 covers 13 residues. The V and J ends lost 5 bases and 5 bases respectively, with 11 bases between them. Here the CDR3 DNA reads TGTGCCAGCAGCCGAGCGGGTGGAGATACGCAGTATTTT. Residues: CASSRAGGDTQYF.

In its sample, this clonotype was seen many times. The V gene is TRBV5-1, the J gene TRBJ1-4, with 7 bases identical to TRBD1. V gave up 0 bases and J gave up 5 bases; unmatched junction bases: 4. The CDR3 length is 15 residues. The germline gives CDR1 SGHRS, CDR2 YFSETQ. CDR3: CASSLVEGQNEKLFF. The CDR3 nucleotides read TGCGCCAGCAGCTTGGTGGAGGGACAGAATGAAAAACTGTTTTTT.

This rearrangement joins TRBV2 to TRBJ1-5; no reliable D call. Trimming pared 2 bases from V and 6 bases from J, leaving 8 bases between. Germline values: CDR1 SNHLY, CDR2 FYNNEI. This CDR3 spans 13 amino acids. In DNA form, the CDR3 reads TGTGCCAGCAGTGAAAGGCGGTCTCAGCCCCAGCATTTT. This translates into CASSERRSQPQHF.

CDR3 DNA: TGCAGTGCTACGTCGAACACTGAAGCTTTCTTT. Amino acids: CSATSNTEAFF. The chain is built from TRBV20-1 and TRBJ1-1, with D unresolved. Germline CDR1 reads DFQATT; CDR2 reads SNEGSKA (reference sequence). The V and J ends lost 4 bases and 1 base respectively, with 4 bases between them. The CDR3 spans 11 residues.

Within the sample, this clonotype is medium-sized. J is TRBJ1-6 and V is TRBV15, with D uncertain. The CDR3 consists of 14 residues. V lost 2 bases, J lost 11 bases, and 13 bases lay in between. The germline V gene encodes CDR1 LNHNV and CDR2 YYDKDF (reference sequence). The DNA for the CDR3 is TGTGCCACCAGCAGATCCTTAGACGTGACACCCCTCCACTTT. This sequence encodes CATSRSLDVTPLHF.

The chain has TRBV7-2 and TRBJ2-7; D gene unclear. The V gene's germline CDR1 is SGHTA and CDR2 FQGNSA. Trimming shortened V by 1 base and J by 12 bases, and 13 bases separated the two germline ends. This CDR3 region has 12 residues. The CDR3: CASSLETVVRYF. In DNA, the CDR3 is TGTGCCAGCAGCTTAGAAACGGTAGTCCGGTACTTC. Based on the CDR3 plus reference TRBV7-2 and TRBJ2-7, the full variable domain is GAGVSQSPSNKVTEKGKDVELRCDPISGHTALYWYRQSLGQGLEFLIYFQGNSAPDKSGLPSDRFSAERTGGSVSTLTIQRTQQEDSAVYLCASSLETVVRYFGPGTRLTVT.

This clonotype was detected only a few times. The chain carries TRBV11-1 and TRBJ2-3, with 14 bases identical to TRBD2. This CDR3 is 17 amino acids long. V shed 5 bases, J shed 2 bases, and the junction held 6 bases outside the gene matches. Per germline, CDR1 SGHAT and CDR2 FQDESV (reference sequence). CDR3 in DNA: TGTGCCAGCAGCCCCAGGACTAGCGGGAGGTCCACAGATACGCAGTATTTT. Its translation: CASSPRTSGRSTDTQYF.

The chain uses TRBV15 and TRBJ1-5; D unclear. V lost 5 bases and J lost 0, with 8 bases in between. The CDR3 extends over 14 amino acids. Germline values: CDR1 LNHNV, CDR2 YYDKDF (reference sequence). The CDR3 region is CATSPRSSNQPQHF. The CDR3 DNA reads as TGTGCCACCAGCCCGAGGAGTAGCAATCAGCCCCAGCATTTT.

As for this clonotype: One end of the junction varies from germline; a read error may be responsible. This chain links TRBV9 with TRBJ1-2, with 11 bases identical to TRBD1. The CDR3 totals 15 residues. The germline gives CDR1 SGDLS, CDR2 YYNGEE. DNA for the CDR3: TGTGCCAGCAGCTCCCGGACAGGGGGCATTTATGGCTTCACCTTC. It specifies CASSSRTGGIYGFTF.

The chain links TRBV10-3 to TRBJ1-1; perhaps TRBD1 as D (5 bases). In germline, CDR1 is ENHRY, CDR2 SYGVKD. This CDR3 spans 11 amino acids. V was cut by 2 bases and J by 11 bases, with 9 bases left in between. The CDR3 sequence is CAISEGREAFF. CDR3 bases: TGTGCCATCAGTGAGGGCAGGGAGGCTTTCTTT.

The chain joins TRBV19 to TRBJ1-2, with D uncertain. Per the germline V gene, CDR1 is LNHDA and CDR2 is SQIVND (reference sequence). The CDR3 is made up of 12 amino acids. V lost 9 bases to trimming and J lost 2 bases, with 10 bases between them. CDR3 in DNA: TGTGCCAGGTCTACAGAAAACTATGGCTACACCTTC. Residues: CARSTENYGYTF.

To note about this clonotype: The junction shows a germline mismatch at one end, possibly a read error. The chain employs TRBV7-2 and TRBJ2-7; D unclear. From germline, CDR1 is SGHTA and CDR2 FQGNSA. The CDR3 has 14 amino acids. CDR3 region: CASGLVFLNNEQYF. The CDR3 DNA reads TGTGCCAGCGGCTTAGTATTTCTGAACAATGAGCAGTACTTC.

The chain uses TRBV19 and TRBJ2-2, with 10 bases matching TRBD1. The ends lost 5 bases at V and 5 bases at J; junction bases unmatched: 2. The CDR3 runs to 14 residues. The germline V gene encodes CDR1 LNHDA and CDR2 SQIVND (reference sequence). This CDR3 reads CASSVGQGTGELFF. CDR3 in DNA: TGTGCCAGTAGTGTGGGACAGGGGACCGGGGAGCTGTTTTTT.

This clonotype occurred once. One end of the junction varies from germline; a read error may be responsible. The chain links TRBV5-1 to TRBJ2-1; D perhaps matches TRBD2 (7 bases). The CDR3 extends over 14 amino acids. Germline V gene sequence: CDR1 SGHRS, CDR2 YFSETQ. CDR3: CASRAGAGANERFF. The DNA of the CDR3 is TGCGCCAGCAGGGCGGGGGCAGGGGCCAATGAGCGGTTCTTC.

The chain employs TRBV7-3 and TRBJ2-3; D unresolved. V lost 5 bases and J 0 bases, leaving 6 bases between the germline ends. The CDR3 totals 13 residues. Germline V gene lookup returns CDR1 SGHTA and CDR2 FQGTGA. The CDR3 reads CASSPGSTDTQYF. The CDR3 DNA is TGTGCCAGCAGCCCTGGAAGCACAGATACGCAGTATTTT. The whole variable domain, filled in from reference TRBV7-3 and TRBJ2-3, reads GAGVSQTPSNKVTEKGKYVELRCDPISGHTALYWYRQSLGQGPEFLIYFQGTGAADDSGLPNDRFFAVRPEGSVSTLKIQRTERGDSAVYLCASSPGSTDTQYFGPGTRLTVL.

This clonotype is classed as medium-sized (0.01 to 0.1%). The J gene is TRBJ2-3, the V gene TRBV2, with 8 bases aligning to TRBD1. CDR3 length equals 13 residues. V gave up 8 bases and J gave up 6 bases; unmatched junction bases: 7. The germline V gene encodes CDR1 SNHLY and CDR2 FYNNEI. The CDR3 nucleotides read TGTGCCAGCCCAAGGACAGGGATGGATACGCAGTATTTT. Its translation: CASPRTGMDTQYF.

CDR3 nucleotide sequence: TGCAGCGTTGCCGGGACTAGCGGGACCTTCGATGAGCAGTTCTTC. Translation gives CSVAGTSGTFDEQFF. The chain couples TRBV29-1 to TRBJ2-1; 13 nucleotides agree with TRBD2. CDR1 is SQVTM, CDR2 ANQGSEA, per germline. The length of the CDR3 is 15 residues. Losses at the gene ends were 4 bases for V and 8 bases for J; bases not matched to a gene: 8.